This T cell receptor (beta chain) was obtained from a study of shared clonotypes between healthy human individuals. Study-wide findings and caveats: Clonotype sharing among donors was expected to depend on sequencing depth. Shared across a few donors were 4% to 5% of the naive CD4 clonotypes. Clonotypes which were not shared had lower generation probabilities than clonotypes that all four donors shared. For sorted subsets, rarefaction showed incomplete sequencing despite large depth.

In the case of this clone: Its specificity is unknown.

This CDR3 comprises 15 residues. Germline CDR1 reads SGHRS; CDR2 reads YFSETQ. Trimming cost V 3 bases and J 5 bases, with 18 bases left between them. Measured with immunoSEQ multiplex PCR; TCRdb has only the in-frame clones, and not every one. The sample yields around 2.5 million clones, over 85% seen once. The origin of this receptor is a man aged 18 to 35 in good health. Some clones in this sample may be carry-over from other donors' samples. The sample consisted of naive CD4+ T cells from PBMCs. Documented subset: CD45RA+ positively selected. The V call is TRBV5-1, the J call TRBJ2-7; D remains ambiguous. CDR3: CASSSGQLSLHEQYF. The CDR3, as DNA: TGCGCCAGCAGCTCTGGCCAACTGAGCCTCCACGAGCAGTACTTC.